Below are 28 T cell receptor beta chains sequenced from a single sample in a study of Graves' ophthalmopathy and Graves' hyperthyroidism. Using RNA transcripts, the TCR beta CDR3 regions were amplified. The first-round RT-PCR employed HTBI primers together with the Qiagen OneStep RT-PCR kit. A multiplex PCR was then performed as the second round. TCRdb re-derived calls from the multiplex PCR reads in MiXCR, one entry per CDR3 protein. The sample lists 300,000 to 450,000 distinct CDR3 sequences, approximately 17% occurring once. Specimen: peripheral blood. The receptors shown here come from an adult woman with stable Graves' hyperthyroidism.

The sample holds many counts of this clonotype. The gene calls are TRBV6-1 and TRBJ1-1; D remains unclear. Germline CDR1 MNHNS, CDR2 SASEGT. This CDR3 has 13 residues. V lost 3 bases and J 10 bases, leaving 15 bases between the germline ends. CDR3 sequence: CASSDPRVLGAFF. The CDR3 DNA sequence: TGTGCCAGCAGTGACCCCCGGGTCCTGGGAGCTTTCTTT.

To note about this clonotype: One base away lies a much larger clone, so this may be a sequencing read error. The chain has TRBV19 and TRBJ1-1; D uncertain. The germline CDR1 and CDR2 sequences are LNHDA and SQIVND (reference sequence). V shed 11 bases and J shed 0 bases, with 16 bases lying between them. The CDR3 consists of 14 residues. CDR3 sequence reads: CACKETSMNTEAFF. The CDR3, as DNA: TGTGCCTGTAAAGAGACAAGCATGAACACTGAAGCTTTCTTT.

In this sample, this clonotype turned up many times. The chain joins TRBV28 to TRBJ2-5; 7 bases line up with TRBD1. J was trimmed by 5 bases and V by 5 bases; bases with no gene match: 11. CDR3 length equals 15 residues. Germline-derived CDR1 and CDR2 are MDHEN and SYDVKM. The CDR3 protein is CASSQIEQGRETQYF. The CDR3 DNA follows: TGTGCCAGCAGTCAAATCGAACAGGGGCGCGAGACCCAGTACTTC.

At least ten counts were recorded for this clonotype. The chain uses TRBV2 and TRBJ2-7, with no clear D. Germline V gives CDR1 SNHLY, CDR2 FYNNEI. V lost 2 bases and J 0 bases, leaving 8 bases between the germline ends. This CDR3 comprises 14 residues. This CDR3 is CASSERFPSYEQYF. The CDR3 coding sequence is TGTGCCAGCAGTGAACGCTTCCCCTCCTACGAGCAGTACTTC. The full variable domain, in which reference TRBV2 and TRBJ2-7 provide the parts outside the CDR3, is EPEVTQTPSHQVTQMGQEVILRCVPISNHLYFYWYRQILGQKVEFLVSFYNNEISEKSEIFDDQFSVERPDGSNFTLKIRSTKLEDSAMYFCASSERFPSYEQYFGPGTRLTVT.

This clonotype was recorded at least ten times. CDR3 nucleotides: TGTGCCAGCAGCCAAGCAGCGGGACAGACTGAAGCTTTCTTT. Protein product: CASSQAAGQTEAFF. The chain has TRBV4-2 and TRBJ1-1; 7 nucleotides line up with TRBD1. J gave up 5 bases and V 1 base, and 4 bases lay outside the gene matches. CDR1 is LGHNA, CDR2 YNFKEQ, per germline. There are 14 residues in the CDR3.

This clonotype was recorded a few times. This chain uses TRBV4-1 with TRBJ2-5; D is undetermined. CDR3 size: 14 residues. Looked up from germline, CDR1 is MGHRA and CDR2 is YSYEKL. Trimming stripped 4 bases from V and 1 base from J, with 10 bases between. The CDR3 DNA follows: TGCGCCAGCAGCCCCAGGACGATCCAAGAGACCCAGTACTTC. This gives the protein CASSPRTIQETQYF.

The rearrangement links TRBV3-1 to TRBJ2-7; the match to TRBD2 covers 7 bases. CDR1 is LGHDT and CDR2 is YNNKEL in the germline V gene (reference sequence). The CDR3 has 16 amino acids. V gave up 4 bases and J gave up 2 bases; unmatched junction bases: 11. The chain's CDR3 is CASSPSKGTMTYEQYF. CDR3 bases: TGTGCCAGCAGCCCGTCAAAGGGGACTATGACCTACGAGCAGTACTTC.

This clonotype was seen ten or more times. The CDR3 coding sequence is TGCAGTGCTCCGACAGGGGTCAACTATGGCTACACCTTC. It encodes CSAPTGVNYGYTF. The gene calls are TRBV20-1 and TRBJ1-2; 8 bases are a match to TRBD1. The CDR3 loop spans 13 amino acids. The J segment lost 2 bases and the V segment lost 5 bases, leaving 4 bases of the junction unmatched. Germline CDR1 DFQATT, CDR2 SNEGSKA (reference sequence).

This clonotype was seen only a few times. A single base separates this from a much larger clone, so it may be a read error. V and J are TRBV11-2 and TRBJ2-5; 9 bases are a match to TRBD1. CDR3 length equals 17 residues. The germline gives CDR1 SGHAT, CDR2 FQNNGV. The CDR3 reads CASSLGTGQGGQETKYF. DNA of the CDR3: TGTGCCAGCAGCTTAGGGACGGGACAGGGAGGGCAAGAGACCAAGTACTTC.

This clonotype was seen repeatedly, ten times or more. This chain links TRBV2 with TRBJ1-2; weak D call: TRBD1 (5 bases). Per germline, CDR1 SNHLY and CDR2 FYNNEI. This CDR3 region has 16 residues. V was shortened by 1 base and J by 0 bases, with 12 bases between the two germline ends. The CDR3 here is CASSEGGWGTNYGYTF. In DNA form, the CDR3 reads TGTGCCAGCAGTGAAGGAGGATGGGGCACTAACTATGGCTACACCTTC. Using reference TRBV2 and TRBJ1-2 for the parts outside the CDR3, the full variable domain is EPEVTQTPSHQVTQMGQEVILRCVPISNHLYFYWYRQILGQKVEFLVSFYNNEISEKSEIFDDQFSVERPDGSNFTLKIRSTKLEDSAMYFCASSEGGWGTNYGYTFGSGTRLTVV.

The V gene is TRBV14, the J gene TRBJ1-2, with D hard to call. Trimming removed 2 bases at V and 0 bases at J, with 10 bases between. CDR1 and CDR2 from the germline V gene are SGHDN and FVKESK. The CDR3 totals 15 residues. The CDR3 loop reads CASSQLSATNYGYTF. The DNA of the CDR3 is TGTGCCAGCAGCCAACTTAGTGCGACTAACTATGGCTACACCTTC. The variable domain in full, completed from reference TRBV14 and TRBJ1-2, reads EAGVTQFPSHSVIEKGQTVTLRCDPISGHDNLYWYRRVMGKEIKFLLHFVKESKQDESGMPNNRFLAERTGGTYSTLKVQPAELEDSGVYFCASSQLSATNYGYTFGSGTRLTVV.

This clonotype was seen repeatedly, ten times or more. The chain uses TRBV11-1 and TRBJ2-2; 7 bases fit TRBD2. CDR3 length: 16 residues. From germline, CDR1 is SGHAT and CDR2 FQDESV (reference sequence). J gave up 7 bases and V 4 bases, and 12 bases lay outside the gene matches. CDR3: CASSSPRGGGIGELFF. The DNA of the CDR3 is TGTGCCAGCAGCTCCCCGCGTGGGGGAGGGATCGGGGAGCTGTTTTTT. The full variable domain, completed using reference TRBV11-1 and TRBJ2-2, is EAEVAQSPRYKITEKSQAVAFWCDPISGHATLYWYRQILGQGPELLVQFQDESVVDDSQLPKDRFSAERLKGVDSTLKIQPAELGDSAMYLCASSSPRGGGIGELFFGEGSRLTVL.

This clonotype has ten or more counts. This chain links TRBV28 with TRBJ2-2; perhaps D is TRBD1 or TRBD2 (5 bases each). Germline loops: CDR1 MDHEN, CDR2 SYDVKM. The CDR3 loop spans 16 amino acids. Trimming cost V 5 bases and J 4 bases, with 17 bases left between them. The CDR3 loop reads CASSPRDGYRTGELFF. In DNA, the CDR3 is TGTGCCAGCAGTCCCCGGGACGGGTACCGCACCGGGGAGCTGTTTTTT.

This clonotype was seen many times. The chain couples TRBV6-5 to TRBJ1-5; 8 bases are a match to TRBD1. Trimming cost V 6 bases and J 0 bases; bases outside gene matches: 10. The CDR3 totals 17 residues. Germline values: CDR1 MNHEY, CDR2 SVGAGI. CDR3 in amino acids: CASSPRDRPYSNQPQHF. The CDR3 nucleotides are TGTGCCAGCAGCCCTAGGGACAGGCCGTATAGCAATCAGCCCCAGCATTTT.

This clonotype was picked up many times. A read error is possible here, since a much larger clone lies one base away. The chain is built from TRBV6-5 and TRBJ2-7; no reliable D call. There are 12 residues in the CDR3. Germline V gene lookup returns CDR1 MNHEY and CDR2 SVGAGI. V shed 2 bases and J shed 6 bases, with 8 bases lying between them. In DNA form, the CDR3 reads TGTGCCAGCAGTTACGTTAGACGCGAGCAGTACTTC. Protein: CASSYVRREQYF.

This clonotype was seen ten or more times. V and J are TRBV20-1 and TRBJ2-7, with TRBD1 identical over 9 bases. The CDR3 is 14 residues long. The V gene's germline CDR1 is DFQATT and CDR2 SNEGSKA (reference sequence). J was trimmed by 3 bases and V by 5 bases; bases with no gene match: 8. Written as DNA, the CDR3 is TGCAGTGCTGGGGGGGGACAGGGCCACTACGAGCAGTACTTC. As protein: CSAGGGQGHYEQYF.

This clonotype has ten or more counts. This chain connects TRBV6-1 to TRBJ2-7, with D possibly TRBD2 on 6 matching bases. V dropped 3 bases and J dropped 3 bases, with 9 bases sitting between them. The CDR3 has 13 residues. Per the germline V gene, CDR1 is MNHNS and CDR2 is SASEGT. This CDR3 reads CASSEGLSYEQYF. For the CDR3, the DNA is TGTGCCAGCAGTGAGGGACTGAGCTACGAGCAGTACTTC.

The CDR3 DNA sequence: TGTGCCAGTAGTAATTGGGGTAGTGGTCAGCCCCAGCATTTT. Protein product: CASSNWGSGQPQHF. V usage is TRBV19 and J usage is TRBJ1-5; D uncertain. The CDR3 has 14 residues. The V gene's germline CDR1 is LNHDA and CDR2 SQIVND (reference sequence). V was pared by 4 bases and J by 6 bases, with 13 bases between.

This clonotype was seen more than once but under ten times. The CDR3 region is CASSLFQTSGFLAKNIQYF. Here the CDR3 DNA reads TGTGCCAGCAGTTTATTTCAAACTAGCGGGTTCTTAGCCAAAAACATTCAGTACTTC. This rearrangement joins TRBV28 to TRBJ2-4; 9 bases map to TRBD2. The ends lost 1 base at V and 0 bases at J; junction bases unmatched: 10. The length of the CDR3 is 19 residues. In germline, CDR1 is MDHEN, CDR2 SYDVKM.

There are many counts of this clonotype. CDR3 nucleotides: TGTGCCAGCAGGAAAGGGGGCGGCTACGAGCAGTACTTC. Protein sequence: CASRKGGGYEQYF. V gene TRBV6-2 or TRBV6-3 combines with J gene TRBJ2-7; 7 bases agree with TRBD1. The V and J ends lost 6 bases and 3 bases, in that order; junction bases with no gene match: 5. The CDR3 is 13 residues long. The V gene's germline CDR1 is MNHEY and CDR2 SVGEGT.

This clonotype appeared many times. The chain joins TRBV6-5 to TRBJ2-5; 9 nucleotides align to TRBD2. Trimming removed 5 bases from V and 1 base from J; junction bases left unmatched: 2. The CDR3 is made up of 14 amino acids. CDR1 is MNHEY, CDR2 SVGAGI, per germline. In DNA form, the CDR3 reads TGTGCCAGCAGTACGACTAGCGGCCAAGAGACCCAGTACTTC. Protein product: CASSTTSGQETQYF.

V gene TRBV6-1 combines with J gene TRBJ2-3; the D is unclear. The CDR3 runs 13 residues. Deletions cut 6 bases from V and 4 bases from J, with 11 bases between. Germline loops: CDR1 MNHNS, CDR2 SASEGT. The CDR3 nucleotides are TGTGCCAGCAGCTCAACGGTCGCAGATACGCAGTATTTT. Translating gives CASSSTVADTQYF.

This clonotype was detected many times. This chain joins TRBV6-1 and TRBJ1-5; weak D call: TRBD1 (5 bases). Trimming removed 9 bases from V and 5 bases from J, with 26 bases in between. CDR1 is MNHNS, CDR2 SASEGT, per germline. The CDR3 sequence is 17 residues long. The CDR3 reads CASLGAGHRTVHQPQHF. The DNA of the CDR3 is TGTGCCAGTCTCGGGGCAGGGCACAGAACGGTGCATCAGCCCCAGCATTTT.

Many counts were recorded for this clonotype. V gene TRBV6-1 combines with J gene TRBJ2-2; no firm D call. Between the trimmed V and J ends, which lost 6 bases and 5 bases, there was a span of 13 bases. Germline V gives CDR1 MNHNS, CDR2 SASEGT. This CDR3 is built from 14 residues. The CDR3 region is CASRRARKTGELFF. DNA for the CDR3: TGTGCCAGCAGAAGGGCCAGGAAGACCGGGGAGCTGTTTTTT.

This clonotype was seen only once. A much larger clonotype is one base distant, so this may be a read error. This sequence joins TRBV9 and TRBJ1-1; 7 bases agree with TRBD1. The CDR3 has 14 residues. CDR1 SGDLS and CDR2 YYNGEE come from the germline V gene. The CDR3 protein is CASSVAARGTEAVF. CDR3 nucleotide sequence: TGTGCCAGCAGCGTGGCCGCCAGGGGGACTGAAGCTGTCTTT.

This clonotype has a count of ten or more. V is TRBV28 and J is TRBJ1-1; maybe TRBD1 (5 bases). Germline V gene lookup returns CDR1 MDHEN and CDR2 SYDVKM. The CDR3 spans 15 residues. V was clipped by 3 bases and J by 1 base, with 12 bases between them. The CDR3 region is CASSFSDSENTEAFF. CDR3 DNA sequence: TGTGCCAGCAGTTTTTCAGACAGCGAGAACACTGAAGCTTTCTTT.

CDR3 bases: TGTGCCACCAGTGAGGGACAGGGGTACACCGGGGACACTGAAGCTTTCTTT. Its protein is CATSEGQGYTGDTEAFF. This sequence joins TRBV24-1 and TRBJ1-1; TRBD1 aligns across 10 bases. The ends lost 4 bases at V and 3 bases at J; junction bases unmatched: 10. CDR1 is KGHDR and CDR2 is SFDVKD in the germline V gene. The length of the CDR3 is 17 residues.

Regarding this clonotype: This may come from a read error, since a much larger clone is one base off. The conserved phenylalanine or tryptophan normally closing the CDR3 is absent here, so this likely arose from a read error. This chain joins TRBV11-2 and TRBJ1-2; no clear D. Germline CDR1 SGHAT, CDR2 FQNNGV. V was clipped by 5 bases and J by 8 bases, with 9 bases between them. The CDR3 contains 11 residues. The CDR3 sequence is CASSRTLGYTY. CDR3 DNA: TGTGCCAGCAGCCGGACTCTGGGCTACACCTAC.